This T cell receptor beta chain emerged from a study of T cell changes during pregnancy in multiple sclerosis. Profiling relied on immunoSEQ multiplex PCR, and the TCRdb table lists in-frame clones only, not all of them. The table includes about 38,000 clones, about 92% detected once. Germline CDR1 is MNHEY and CDR2 is SMNVEV (reference sequence). This CDR3 has 13 amino acids. The ends lost 6 bases at V and 4 bases at J; junction bases unmatched: 3. The V call is TRBV27, the J call TRBJ2-5, with 9 bases fitting TRBD1. The clonotype originates from a female donor with multiple sclerosis, enrolled in a pregnancy study. The sequencing here drew on CD8+ T cells from peripheral blood mononuclear cells, taken in the third trimester of pregnancy. CDR3 protein: CASSRQGGETQYF. CDR3 sequence (DNA): TGTGCCAGCAGCCGACAGGGGGGAGAGACCCAGTACTTC.